These 14 T cell receptor beta chains share one sample of origin, sequenced in a study of blood T cells in healthy people across ages. A second PCR, run for roughly 7 to 11 cycles, used a sample-barcoded 5' primer plus a J-beta primer mix. TCRdb reprocessed the 5' RACE reads with MiXCR, giving one entry per CDR3 protein. The sample lists about 780,000 distinct CDR3 sequences, under 30% seen once, with 2.5% to 3.5% in the top ten. This sample was also put to use in a study of T cells of mothers and their children.

The source material was blood. The origin of the receptors is a boy between 5 and 17 years old in good health.

V gene TRBV29-1 combines with J gene TRBJ2-7; 14 bases map to TRBD2. Germline loops: CDR1 SQVTM, CDR2 ANQGSEA. The CDR3 length is 14 residues. The trim removed 5 bases at V and 5 bases at J, leaving 5 bases unmatched. For the CDR3, the DNA is TGCAGCGTTTTTGGACTAGCGGGGGGCAACGAGCAGTACTTC. It encodes CSVFGLAGGNEQYF.

In this sample, this clonotype turned up a few times. J is TRBJ2-1 and V is TRBV27, with D maybe TRBD1 (6 bases). TRBJ2-5 explains the end of the DNA better; the J call may be wrong. CDR1 and CDR2 (germline): MNHEY, SMNVEV (reference sequence). The CDR3 consists of 11 residues. The CDR3 region is CASSSQGSQYF. CDR3 DNA: TGTGCCAGCAGTTCGCAGGGGTCCCAGTACTTC.

There are a few counts of this clonotype. The J gene is TRBJ2-2, the V gene TRBV10-1; TRBD1 is a possible D gene (6 bases). The CDR3 contains 16 residues. V gave up 2 bases and J gave up 5 bases, with 15 bases separating them. Per germline, CDR1 WNHNN and CDR2 SYGVQD (reference sequence). In DNA, the CDR3 is TGCGCCAGCAGTGAGCAGAGGACAGCTTCAACCGGGGAGCTGTTTTTT. Translated: CASSEQRTASTGELFF.

This clonotype was found a few times. The gene calls are TRBV12-3 or TRBV12-4 and TRBJ2-1, with D perhaps matching TRBD1 (6 bases). V dropped 3 bases and J dropped 12 bases, with 21 bases sitting between them. The length of the CDR3 is 15 residues. The CDR3 nucleotides read TGTGCCAGCAGTTTTCAGGGGACCCGATCAGAGGCGCAGTTCTTC. Translation gives CASSFQGTRSEAQFF.

This clonotype has only a few counts. Compared with germline, one end of the junction differs, possibly owing to a read error. V is TRBV28 and J is TRBJ2-7, with D hard to call. CDR3 length equals 12 residues. Germline V lookup: CDR1 MDHEN, CDR2 SYDVKM. The DNA of the CDR3 is TGTGCCAGCAGTCGGTGGTCCTACGAGCAGTGCTTC. It translates to CASSRWSYEQCF.

The genes are TRBV9 and TRBJ2-5; TRBD2 matches 8 bases. The J call is doubtful: the DNA matches TRBJ2-1 better. CDR3 length: 15 residues. Germline loops: CDR1 SGDLS, CDR2 YYNGEE. The CDR3 reads CASSAGTRGFNEQFF. The CDR3 nucleotides read TGTGCCAGCAGCGCCGGGACTAGGGGCTTCAATGAGCAGTTCTTC.

The CDR3 spells CSASGGTTMDQETQYF. CDR3 DNA sequence: TGCAGTGCTAGCGGGGGGACGACCATGGACCAAGAGACCCAGTACTTC. The chain employs TRBV20-1 and TRBJ2-5, with TRBD2 identical over 7 bases. Trimming cost V 3 bases and J 0 bases; bases outside gene matches: 10. CDR3 length: 16 amino acids. CDR1 is DFQATT and CDR2 is SNEGSKA in the germline V gene (reference sequence).

The chain recombines TRBV5-5 with TRBJ2-6, with a tentative D call TRBD2 (5 bases). CDR3 size: 16 residues. CDR1 is SGHKS, CDR2 YYEKEE, per germline (reference sequence). V dropped 0 bases and J dropped 3 bases, with 10 bases sitting between them. The CDR3 region has the DNA TGTGCCAGCAGCTTGGGGCTAGCTGGTGGGGCCAACGTCCTGACTTTC. Protein product: CASSLGLAGGANVLTF. Full variable domain (rest looked up from reference TRBV5-5 and TRBJ2-6): DAGVTQSPTHLIKTRGQQVTLRCSPISGHKSVSWYQQVLGQGPQFIFQYYEKEERGRGNFPDRFSARQFPNYSSELNVNALLLGDSALYLCASSLGLAGGANVLTFGAGSRLTVL.

The CDR3: CASSLRRPTTTGELFF. CDR3 nucleotide sequence: TGTGCCAGCAGCTTAAGACGTCCTACGACCACCGGGGAGCTGTTTTTT. J is TRBJ2-2 and V is TRBV7-9, with D unclear. Germline V gene lookup returns CDR1 SEHNR and CDR2 FQNEAQ (reference sequence). The CDR3 length is 16 residues. V was trimmed by 2 bases and J by 4 bases, leaving 14 bases between them. Full variable domain (remainder filled in from reference TRBV7-9 and TRBJ2-2): DTGVSQNPRHKITKRGQNVTFRCDPISEHNRLYWYRQTLGQGPEFLTYFQNEAQLEKSRLLSDRFSAERPKGSFSTLEIQRTEQGDSAMYLCASSLRRPTTTGELFFGEGSRLTVL.

This clonotype has only a few counts. This chain joins TRBV3-1 and TRBJ2-3; D remains unclear. The CDR3 loop spans 11 amino acids. Germline loops: CDR1 LGHDT, CDR2 YNNKEL (reference sequence). Trimming took off 3 bases at V and 6 bases at J, with 4 bases between the two ends. The CDR3: CASSHADTQYF. The CDR3 DNA follows: TGTGCCAGCAGCCATGCTGATACGCAGTATTTT.

The chain has TRBV27 and TRBJ1-4; D uncertain. The V gene's germline CDR1 is MNHEY and CDR2 SMNVEV (reference sequence). The CDR3 has 13 residues. V lost 0 bases to trimming and J lost 10 bases, with 9 bases between them. In DNA form, the CDR3 reads TGTGCCAGCAGTTTATCGCAATCTGGAAAACTGTTTTTT. Amino acid sequence: CASSLSQSGKLFF.

This clonotype appeared a few times. This chain joins TRBV7-9 and TRBJ2-2; 11 positions agree with TRBD1. With V trimmed by 5 bases and J by 6 bases, 5 bases remained unmatched. This CDR3 has 15 amino acids. Germline V lookup: CDR1 SEHNR, CDR2 FQNEAQ (reference sequence). The CDR3: CASSARTGGPGELFF. CDR3 coding DNA: TGTGCCAGCAGCGCGCGGACAGGGGGCCCCGGGGAGCTGTTTTTT.

This clonotype was recorded many times. The chain recombines TRBV13 with TRBJ2-1, with D possibly TRBD1 on 6 matching bases. V was cut by 7 bases and J by 10 bases, with 14 bases left in between. This CDR3 is built from 12 residues. Germline assignment: CDR1 PRHDT and CDR2 FYEKMQ (reference sequence). The CDR3 region is CASNRRQGEQFF. CDR3 in DNA: TGTGCCAGCAACCGAAGGCAGGGGGAGCAGTTCTTC. Looking up the rest from reference TRBV13 and TRBJ2-1 gives the full variable domain: AAGVIQSPRHLIKEKRETATLKCYPIPRHDTVYWYQQGPGQDPQFLISFYEKMQSDKGSIPDRFSAQQFSDYHSELNMSSLELGDSALYFCASNRRQGEQFFGPGTRLTVL.

The chain combines TRBV12-3 or TRBV12-4 with TRBJ2-3, with a weak D call TRBD2 (5 bases). Trimming removed 5 bases from V and 2 bases from J, with 14 bases in between. CDR3 length: 15 residues. Here the CDR3 DNA reads TGTGCCAGCAGTCTCGGACTCGCTTTCACAGATACGCAGTATTTT. This translates into CASSLGLAFTDTQYF.